These 22 T cell receptor beta chains came from one sample sequenced in a study of identifying expanded T cells in peripheral blood. Some clones are missing from TCRdb's copy, which holds only in-frame ones; the method was immunoSEQ multiplex PCR. The sample includes approximately 59,000 clones, around 90% seen only once; the top ten take roughly 3.5%. Sample: blood. The receptors stem from a person aged 18-69 years in good health.

V and J are TRBV7-7 and TRBJ2-2; 8 nucleotides agree with TRBD2. Looked up from germline, CDR1 is SSHAT and CDR2 is FNYEAQ (reference sequence). V was clipped by 5 bases and J by 7 bases; unmatched bases: 12. The CDR3 spans 16 residues. The CDR3 DNA is TGTGCCAGCAGCGCTCAAACTAGCGGCCTCGGCGGGGAGCTGTTTTTT. Residues: CASSAQTSGLGGELFF.

The chain employs TRBV27 and TRBJ2-7; tentative D call: TRBD1 (5 bases). V was trimmed by 0 bases and J by 5 bases, leaving 20 bases between them. Per the germline V gene, CDR1 is MNHEY and CDR2 is SMNVEV (reference sequence). The CDR3 contains 17 residues. CDR3 nucleotide sequence: TGTGCCAGCAGTTTATCGAATGGTGGGGCCGGTATCCACGAGCAGTACTTC. Translation: CASSLSNGGAGIHEQYF.

The CDR3 region has the DNA TGTGCCAGCAGTCCAGGACTAGCGGGAGGGCAAGAGACCCAGTACTTC. Translated, it gives CASSPGLAGGQETQYF. The chain employs TRBV2 and TRBJ2-5; 15 bases match TRBD2. Germline assignment: CDR1 SNHLY and CDR2 FYNNEI. The V segment lost 5 bases and the J segment 2 bases; nucleotides outside the gene matches: 3. The CDR3 contains 16 residues.

The chain is built from TRBV13 and TRBJ2-7; unclear D gene. Germline-derived CDR1 and CDR2 are PRHDT and FYEKMQ (reference sequence). The V and J ends lost 0 bases and 8 bases respectively, with 11 bases between them. CDR3 length: 13 amino acids. In DNA, the CDR3 is TGTGCCAGCAGCTTAGGCTCGGAGCACAAGCAGTACTTC. This translates into CASSLGSEHKQYF. Full variable domain (outside the CDR3, taken from reference TRBV13 and TRBJ2-7): AAGVIQSPRHLIKEKRETATLKCYPIPRHDTVYWYQQGPGQDPQFLISFYEKMQSDKGSIPDRFSAQQFSDYHSELNMSSLELGDSALYFCASSLGSEHKQYFGPGTRLTVT.

V is TRBV18 and J is TRBJ1-3, with D unclear. V lost 6 bases and J 0 bases, leaving 18 bases between the germline ends. Looked up from germline, CDR1 is KGHSH and CDR2 is LQKENI. The CDR3 extends over 17 amino acids. CDR3: CASSPTRQMGSGNTIYF. CDR3 bases: TGTGCCAGCTCGCCCACCCGGCAGATGGGCTCTGGAAACACCATATATTTT.

The J gene is TRBJ2-1, the V gene TRBV11-2, with D possibly matching TRBD2 (5 bases). The germline V and J ends were trimmed by 3 bases and 2 bases, with 11 bases remaining between them. This CDR3 region has 15 residues. Germline CDR1 is SGHAT and CDR2 is FQNNGV. Here the CDR3 reads CASSLYSEAYNEQFF. In nucleotides, the CDR3 is TGTGCCAGCAGCTTGTATAGCGAGGCCTACAATGAGCAGTTCTTC.

V is TRBV11-3 and J is TRBJ2-7; D gene ambiguous. This CDR3 comprises 15 residues. CDR1 is SGHNT, CDR2 YENEEA, per germline. Trimming shortened V by 3 bases and J by 6 bases, and 18 bases separated the two germline ends. CDR3 sequence (DNA): TGTGCCAGCAGCTTCTCTTCCCATAAGGGCTCCGAGCAGTACTTC. Protein sequence: CASSFSSHKGSEQYF.

The V call is TRBV6-1, the J call TRBJ2-1, with D possibly being TRBD1 (5 bases). The V end lost 6 bases, the J end lost 8 bases, and 14 bases lay between the germline ends. The CDR3 spans 13 residues. Germline V gene lookup returns CDR1 MNHNS and CDR2 SASEGT. CDR3 in amino acids: CASSPWLGDEQFF. In DNA, the CDR3 is TGTGCCAGCAGCCCTTGGCTAGGGGATGAGCAGTTCTTC.

The chain recombines TRBV11-2 with TRBJ2-3; 8 nucleotides match TRBD2. V shed 1 base, J shed 2 bases, and the junction held 5 bases outside the gene matches. CDR3 length: 16 residues. CDR1 is SGHAT and CDR2 is FQNNGV in the germline V gene. The CDR3, as DNA: TGTGCCAGCAGCTTAGGGACTAGCAGATACACAGATACGCAGTATTTT. It codes for CASSLGTSRYTDTQYF.

The chain couples TRBV6-1 to TRBJ2-1, with a weak D call TRBD2 (5 bases). Trimming took off 3 bases at V and 3 bases at J, with 12 bases between the two ends. The CDR3 totals 15 residues. In germline, CDR1 is MNHNS, CDR2 SASEGT. As DNA, the CDR3 is TGTGCCAGCAGTGATAGGGAGTGGGTCTACAATGAGCAGTTCTTC. Its protein product is CASSDREWVYNEQFF.

This sequence joins TRBV11-2 and TRBJ2-7; D is undetermined. In germline, CDR1 is SGHAT, CDR2 FQNNGV. Trimming left V 1 base short and J 4 bases short, with 14 bases between. This CDR3 has 15 residues. The CDR3 region is CASSLVDKRLYEQYF. The CDR3 DNA follows: TGTGCCAGCAGCTTAGTCGACAAACGCCTTTACGAGCAGTACTTC. The full variable domain, in which reference TRBV11-2 and TRBJ2-7 provide the parts outside the CDR3, is EAGVAQSPRYKIIEKRQSVAFWCNPISGHATLYWYQQILGQGPKLLIQFQNNGVVDDSQLPKDRFSAERLKGVDSTLKIQPAKLEDSAVYLCASSLVDKRLYEQYFGPGTRLTVT.

The gene calls are TRBV7-9 and TRBJ2-2; 9 bases map to TRBD1. This CDR3 is 18 amino acids long. Trimming removed 3 bases from V and 4 bases from J; junction bases left unmatched: 12. The germline CDR1 and CDR2 sequences are SEHNR and FQNEAQ (reference sequence). The CDR3 sequence: CASSFDGWDRAFTGELFF. The CDR3 nucleotides are TGTGCCAGCAGCTTTGATGGCTGGGACAGGGCGTTCACCGGGGAGCTGTTTTTT.

The chain is built from TRBV29-1 and TRBJ1-2, with D perhaps TRBD1 (6 bases). Germline V gives CDR1 SQVTM, CDR2 ANQGSEA. V was clipped by 5 bases and J by 8 bases, with 15 bases between them. This CDR3 has 12 residues. CDR3 bases: TGCAGCGTTCGTTTGACAGGACGGGGCTACACCTTC. Translating gives CSVRLTGRGYTF.

The chain couples TRBV6-5 to TRBJ1-3; maybe TRBD1 (5 bases). This CDR3 is 14 amino acids long. Trimming removed 5 bases at V and 2 bases at J, with 10 bases between. The germline gives CDR1 MNHEY, CDR2 SVGAGI. Here the CDR3 DNA reads TGTGCCAGCAGTCTTGGGGGAACTGGAAACACCATATATTTT. Translated: CASSLGGTGNTIYF.

The CDR3 DNA follows: TGTGCCAGCAGCTTCCATTCCAACGGACTAGCGGGGTACGAGCAGTACTTC. Translated, it gives CASSFHSNGLAGYEQYF. The genes are TRBV7-8 and TRBJ2-7; the match to TRBD2 covers 12 bases. Germline V lookup: CDR1 SGHVS, CDR2 FQNEAQ. The length of the CDR3 is 17 residues. After removal of 3 bases from V and 4 bases from J, the junction contained 10 bases not matched to a gene.

The sample holds one count of this clone. V gene TRBV6-4 combines with J gene TRBJ2-3; 8 positions match TRBD2. Per germline, CDR1 MRHNA and CDR2 SNTAGT. Trimming removed 0 bases from V and 4 bases from J; junction bases left unmatched: 3. The CDR3 is 15 amino acids. The CDR3 protein is CASSDSTGGPDTQYF. The CDR3 DNA follows: TGTGCCAGCAGTGACTCGACGGGAGGGCCAGATACGCAGTATTTT.

The V gene is TRBV10-3, the J gene TRBJ1-2; D call uncertain. Trimming shortened V by 3 bases and J by 2 bases, and 7 bases separated the two germline ends. The germline V gene has CDR1 ENHRY and CDR2 SYGVKD. The CDR3 sequence is 13 residues long. DNA for the CDR3: TGTGCCATCAGTGACGGAGCGAACTATGGCTACACCTTC. It codes for CAISDGANYGYTF.

This clone is a singleton in its sample. The CDR3 loop reads CASSLERMNTEAFF. The CDR3 DNA follows: TGTGCCAGCAGCTTAGAACGGATGAACACTGAAGCTTTCTTT. This chain joins TRBV7-8 and TRBJ1-1, with D hard to call. V lost 1 base to trimming and J lost 0 bases, with 6 bases between them. Looked up from germline, CDR1 is SGHVS and CDR2 is FQNEAQ. The CDR3 is 14 amino acids.

This clone was observed once. The chain couples TRBV7-2 to TRBJ2-5; 7 nucleotides line up with TRBD2. The length of the CDR3 is 15 residues. CDR1 is SGHTA and CDR2 is FQGNSA in the germline V gene. V was clipped by 1 base and J by 5 bases; unmatched bases: 7. The DNA for the CDR3 is TGTGCCAGCAGCTTAGATGGCGGGAGAGCTGAGACCCAGTACTTC. Encoded protein: CASSLDGGRAETQYF.

This chain uses TRBV9 with TRBJ2-1; D call uncertain. V shed 2 bases and J shed 8 bases, with 17 bases lying between them. This CDR3 contains 15 residues. Germline V gene sequence: CDR1 SGDLS, CDR2 YYNGEE. CDR3 DNA sequence: TGTGCCAGCAGCGTTCTCCCCCCCCCGGCTCATGAGCAGTTCTTC. It translates to CASSVLPPPAHEQFF. Full variable domain (remainder filled in from reference TRBV9 and TRBJ2-1): DSGVTQTPKHLITATGQRVTLRCSPRSGDLSVYWYQQSLDQGLQFLIQYYNGEERAKGNILERFSAQQFPDLHSELNLSSLELGDSALYFCASSVLPPPAHEQFFGPGTRLTVL.

The rearrangement uses TRBV30 and TRBJ2-3; perhaps TRBD2 as D (7 bases). Trimming pared 0 bases from V and 5 bases from J, leaving 15 bases between. Germline V lookup: CDR1 GTSNPN, CDR2 SVGIG (reference sequence). The CDR3 totals 15 residues. CDR3 sequence (DNA): TGTGCCTGGAGTGTTGGTGGGGGGGCCGGAGATACGCAGTATTTT. This gives the protein CAWSVGGGAGDTQYF. Together with reference TRBV30 and TRBJ2-3, the CDR3 gives the full variable domain: SQTIHQWPATLVQPVGSPLSLECTVEGTSNPNLYWYRQAAGRGLQLLFYSVGIGQISSEVPQNLSASRPQDRQFILSSKKLLLSDSGFYLCAWSVGGGAGDTQYFGPGTRLTVL.

This clone was recorded once. The V and J genes are TRBV6-6 and TRBJ2-4; 8 bases are shared with TRBD2. CDR1 and CDR2 from the germline V gene are MNHNY and SVGAGI (reference sequence). There are 15 residues in the CDR3. V shed 2 bases and J 9 bases; nucleotides not matched to a gene: 9. The CDR3 DNA is TGTGCCAGCAGTTACGCCGGGGGGGCTGGGTCCATTCAGTACTTC. Its protein product is CASSYAGGAGSIQYF.